This T cell receptor beta chain derives from a study of shared clonotypes between healthy human individuals. At deep level, the assay was performed. Produced via immunoSEQ multiplex PCR; TCRdb's table is partial and in-frame only. Among about 2 million clones listed, about 95% were seen once. Study-wide results and limits: Several donors shared 4.5% to 6.5% of their naive CD4 clonotypes.

Naive CD8 cells were CD45RO-negative, positively selected for CCR7, excluding terminally differentiated effector memory CD45RA+ cells. The healthy adult donors were HIV-negative and reported no recent acute infections or vaccinations. Germline loops: CDR1 MNHEY, CDR2 SMNVEV (reference sequence). The V gene end was trimmed by 5 bases and the J gene end by 5 bases; junction bases not matched to a gene: 6. This CDR3 contains 15 residues. To note about this clone: Its antigen is as yet unknown.

The clonotype comes from a man aged 18 to 30 in good health. The chain couples TRBV27 to TRBJ1-5; 10 positions agree with TRBD1. Sequenced input: naive CD8+ T cells sorted from blood. CDR3 sequence: CASSLGGQGYQPQHF. The CDR3 DNA reads as TGTGCCAGCAGTCTAGGGGGACAGGGGTATCAGCCCCAGCATTTT.